These 23 T cell receptor beta chains were sequenced from one sample in a study of identical twins. TCRdb processed the 5' RACE reads anew with MiXCR; each CDR3 protein has one entry. This sample has over 500,000 distinct CDR3 sequences, with 20% to 25% found just once. This same sample was also taken into another study, of T cells expressing NK-cell markers.

Sequences were obtained from CD4+ T cells sorted from blood. The receptors stem from a woman under 30 in good health.

This clonotype showed up many times. V and J are TRBV29-1 and TRBJ1-5; perhaps TRBD1 as D (5 bases). Trimming removed 6 bases at V and 0 bases at J, with 9 bases between. Germline V gene data show CDR1 as SQVTM and CDR2 as ANQGSEA. This CDR3 contains 13 residues. The CDR3 DNA is TGCAGCGTAGGGGCGAATAGCAATCAGCCCCAGCATTTT. Residues: CSVGANSNQPQHF. Combining the CDR3 with reference TRBV29-1 and TRBJ1-5 gives the whole variable domain SAVISQKPSRDICQRGTSLTIQCQVDSQVTMMFWYRQQPGQSLTLIATANQGSEATYESGFVIDKFPISRPNLTFSTLTVSNMSPEDSSIYLCSVGANSNQPQHFGDGTRLSIL.

Ten or more counts support this clonotype. V gene TRBV5-1 combines with J gene TRBJ2-1; the match to TRBD2 covers 11 bases. The length of the CDR3 is 16 residues. Germline V gene data show CDR1 as SGHRS and CDR2 as YFSETQ. This CDR3 is CTSGLAGSSSYNEQFF. The CDR3 bases are TGCACTAGCGGACTAGCGGGTTCAAGCTCCTACAATGAGCAGTTCTTC.

The chain has TRBV11-1 and TRBJ2-3, with D possibly being TRBD2 (5 bases). V lost 3 bases and J lost 7, with 11 bases in between. Germline CDR1 reads SGHAT; CDR2 reads FQDESV (reference sequence). CDR3 size: 13 residues. The CDR3 DNA reads TGTGCCAGCAGCTTCACCGGGGAGAATACGCAGTATTTT. It is translated as CASSFTGENTQYF.

The sample holds many counts of this clonotype. The V and J genes are TRBV28 and TRBJ2-3; D unclear. The germline V gene encodes CDR1 MDHEN and CDR2 SYDVKM. Trimming removed 7 bases from V and 2 bases from J, with 7 bases in between. The CDR3 is 12 residues long. The CDR3 DNA reads as TGTGCCAGCACCGGCTACACAGATACGCAGTATTTT. Amino acids: CASTGYTDTQYF.

V usage is TRBV7-2 and J usage is TRBJ2-7, with 10 positions matching TRBD1. Losses at the gene ends were 5 bases for V and 3 bases for J; bases not matched to a gene: 1. Per the germline V gene, CDR1 is SGHTA and CDR2 is FQGNSA. The CDR3 loop spans 13 amino acids. The CDR3 DNA sequence: TGTGCCAGCAGCGGGGACAGGGGCTACGAGCAGTACTTC. Its protein is CASSGDRGYEQYF.

The chain is built from TRBV6-5 and TRBJ1-4, with D possibly being TRBD1 (5 bases). CDR1 is MNHEY and CDR2 is SVGAGI in the germline V gene. The CDR3 covers 14 residues. V was trimmed by 2 bases and J by 8 bases, leaving 12 bases between them. CDR3 protein: CASSYRGGGEKLFF. DNA of the CDR3: TGTGCCAGCAGTTACAGGGGTGGAGGGGAAAAACTGTTTTTT.

This chain uses TRBV10-3 with TRBJ2-3; D unclear. Trimming took off 10 bases at V and 1 base at J, with 6 bases between the two ends. The CDR3 runs 11 residues. CDR1 is ENHRY, CDR2 SYGVKD, per germline. The CDR3 bases are TGTGCCACCCGTGGCACAGATACGCAGTATTTT. This sequence encodes CATRGTDTQYF.

The gene calls are TRBV7-3 and TRBJ1-2, with a tentative D call TRBD1 (6 bases). Looked up from germline, CDR1 is SGHTA and CDR2 is FQGTGA. With 5 bases removed from V and 7 bases from J, the gap between germline ends came to 20 bases. This CDR3 has 15 residues. CDR3 sequence reads: CASSPSFGGRFGYTF. CDR3 nucleotides: TGTGCCAGCAGCCCGTCTTTTGGGGGGCGTTTTGGCTACACCTTC.

The CDR3 DNA follows: TGTGCCAGCAGCTTCGAACAGCCGAACACTGAAGCTTTCTTT. Amino acids: CASSFEQPNTEAFF. This sequence joins TRBV5-6 and TRBJ1-1; D call uncertain. V lost 2 bases to trimming and J lost 1 base, with 9 bases between them. Germline CDR1 is SGHDT and CDR2 is YYEEEE. There are 14 residues in the CDR3.

The V and J genes are TRBV3-1 and TRBJ2-1; 7 positions match TRBD1. After removal of 0 bases from V and 5 bases from J, the junction contained 4 bases not matched to a gene. The CDR3 sequence is 15 residues long. From germline, CDR1 is LGHDT and CDR2 YNNKEL (reference sequence). The CDR3 sequence is CASSQDPTGNNEQFF. CDR3 nucleotides: TGTGCCAGCAGCCAAGATCCGACAGGGAACAATGAGCAGTTCTTC.

The CDR3 loop is CSARATGYVAFF. The CDR3 nucleotides are TGCAGTGCTAGAGCGACAGGGTACGTAGCTTTCTTT. The chain joins TRBV20-1 to TRBJ1-1, with 7 bases fitting TRBD1. J lost 10 bases, V lost 1 base, and 6 bases had no gene match. This CDR3 has 12 amino acids. Germline CDR1 and CDR2: DFQATT and SNEGSKA (reference sequence).

The rearrangement links TRBV7-9 to TRBJ1-1; weak D call: TRBD1 (5 bases). The CDR3 sequence is 16 residues long. Deletions cut 4 bases from V and 5 bases from J, with 20 bases between. In germline, CDR1 is SEHNR, CDR2 FQNEAQ (reference sequence). In DNA form, the CDR3 reads TGTGCCAGCAGCTGGAACCGGGGGGACCTTAGGACTGAAGCTTTCTTT. This codes for CASSWNRGDLRTEAFF.

Many counts were recorded for this clonotype. V and J are TRBV4-3 and TRBJ1-4, with D uncertain. The CDR3 contains 14 residues. CDR1 is LGHNA, CDR2 YSLEER, per germline. V gave up 4 bases and J gave up 8 bases, with 14 bases separating them. The CDR3 DNA sequence: TGCGCCAGCAGCCGCCTAGGGAGCCGGGAAAAACTGTTTTTT. It codes for CASSRLGSREKLFF.

CDR3 loop: CSASEAGVQETQYF. In DNA, the CDR3 is TGCAGTGCCTCGGAAGCGGGAGTGCAAGAGACCCAGTACTTC. The chain links TRBV20-1 to TRBJ2-5; 8 bases match TRBD2. This CDR3 is 14 amino acids long. Germline assignment: CDR1 DFQATT and CDR2 SNEGSKA (reference sequence). After removal of 6 bases from V and 2 bases from J, the junction contained 8 bases not matched to a gene.

The sample holds a few counts of this clonotype. The chain joins TRBV12-3 or TRBV12-4 to TRBJ2-1, with 10 bases matching TRBD2. The junction had 7 bases not matched to a gene; V was cut back by 5 bases and J by 0 bases. The CDR3 contains 17 residues. DNA for the CDR3: TGTGCCAGCAGTAGCGGGGGGGCCTCCAGCTCCTACAATGAGCAGTTCTTC. It is translated as CASSSGGASSSYNEQFF.

The chain joins TRBV5-1 to TRBJ1-2; D possibly corresponds to TRBD1 (6 bases). Germline assignment: CDR1 SGHRS and CDR2 YFSETQ. This CDR3 comprises 15 residues. V lost 2 bases to trimming and J lost 6 bases, with 17 bases between them. This chain's CDR3 is CASSLGSGQRDGYTF. Here the CDR3 DNA reads TGCGCCAGCAGCTTAGGATCGGGACAAAGAGATGGCTACACCTTC. The full variable domain, its missing parts supplied by reference TRBV5-1 and TRBJ1-2, is KAGVTQTPRYLIKTRGQQVTLSCSPISGHRSVSWYQQTPGQGLQFLFEYFSETQRNKGNFPGRFSGRQFSNSRSEMNVSTLELGDSALYLCASSLGSGQRDGYTFGSGTRLTVV.

The chain carries TRBV12-3 or TRBV12-4 and TRBJ2-1; TRBD2 matches at 12 bases. J lost 1 base, V lost 7 bases, and 5 bases had no gene match. The CDR3 extends over 16 amino acids. In nucleotides, the CDR3 is TGTGCCAGCACACGGACTAGCGGGGCTTCCTACAATGAGCAGTTCTTC. It codes for CASTRTSGASYNEQFF.

In its sample, this clonotype was seen a few times. The chain has TRBV27 and TRBJ2-5, with 10 bases aligning to TRBD2. V lost 1 base and J lost 5; bases outside the gene matches: 10. Germline CDR1 reads MNHEY; CDR2 reads SMNVEV (reference sequence). This CDR3 comprises 17 residues. The CDR3 coding sequence is TGTGCCAGCAGTTTATTTGGGTCTAGCGGGAGTTCTGAGACCCAGTACTTC. It specifies CASSLFGSSGSSETQYF.

The rearrangement uses TRBV20-1 and TRBJ1-6; D gene unclear. The germline V and J ends were trimmed by 6 bases and 8 bases, with 14 bases remaining between them. CDR1 and CDR2 (germline): DFQATT, SNEGSKA (reference sequence). The length of the CDR3 is 13 residues. The CDR3 DNA reads as TGCAGTGCGTATGGGTCCTTGTATTCACCCCTCCACTTT. Amino acid sequence: CSAYGSLYSPLHF.

The chain carries TRBV7-2 and TRBJ2-7; 10 bases agree with TRBD2. Germline V gene data show CDR1 as SGHTA and CDR2 as FQGNSA. V was pared by 5 bases and J by 6 bases, with 16 bases of the junction left unmatched. CDR3 size: 17 residues. CDR3 bases: TGTGCCAGCAGCCGGTCTAGCGGGAGTACCCGAAGTGCCGAGCAGTACTTC. It yields the protein CASSRSSGSTRSAEQYF.

This clonotype has more than one count but fewer than ten. The chain couples TRBV20-1 to TRBJ2-3; a weak D match, TRBD2 (6 bases). The CDR3 spans 14 residues. Germline V gene data show CDR1 as DFQATT and CDR2 as SNEGSKA (reference sequence). The V end was cut by 0 bases, the J end by 2 bases, with 9 bases between. The CDR3 loop is CSARDGLYTDTQYF. CDR3 sequence (DNA): TGCAGTGCTAGAGATGGACTATACACAGATACGCAGTATTTT.

This clonotype has a handful of counts. J is TRBJ1-1 and V is TRBV20-1; 7 bases line up with TRBD1. The germline V gene encodes CDR1 DFQATT and CDR2 SNEGSKA (reference sequence). The junction had 8 bases not matched to a gene; V was cut back by 3 bases and J by 4 bases. The CDR3 is 14 amino acids. The CDR3 DNA reads TGCAGTGCTAGGGAAGGGGGCGGGTTCACTGAAGCTTTCTTT. It codes for CSAREGGGFTEAFF.

This chain uses TRBV20-1 with TRBJ1-5; TRBD1 is a possible D gene (6 bases). The CDR3 extends over 12 amino acids. V was clipped by 1 base and J by 7 bases, with 8 bases between them. CDR1 is DFQATT, CDR2 SNEGSKA, per germline (reference sequence). The chain's CDR3 is CSARAQGQPQHF. In nucleotides, the CDR3 is TGCAGTGCTAGAGCTCAGGGGCAGCCCCAGCATTTT.